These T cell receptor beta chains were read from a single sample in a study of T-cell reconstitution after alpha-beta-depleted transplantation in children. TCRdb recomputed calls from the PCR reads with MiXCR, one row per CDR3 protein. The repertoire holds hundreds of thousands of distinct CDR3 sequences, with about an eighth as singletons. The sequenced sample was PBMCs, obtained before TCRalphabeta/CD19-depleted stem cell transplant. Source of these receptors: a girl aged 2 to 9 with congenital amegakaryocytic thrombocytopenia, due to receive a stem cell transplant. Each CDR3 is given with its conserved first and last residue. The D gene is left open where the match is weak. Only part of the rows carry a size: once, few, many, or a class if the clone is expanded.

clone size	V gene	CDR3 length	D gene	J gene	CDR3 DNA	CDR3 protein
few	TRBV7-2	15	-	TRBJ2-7	TGTGCCAGCACCCTGAGTGGGACGCTCAATTGGGAGCAGTACTTC	CASTLSGTLNWEQYF
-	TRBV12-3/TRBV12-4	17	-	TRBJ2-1	TGTGCCAGCAGTTCCACAGTTTGGGTGAAGGGGGGCAATGAGCAGTTCTTC	CASSSTVWVKGGNEQFF
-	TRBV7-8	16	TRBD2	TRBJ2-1	TGTGCCAGCAGCCGGTTAGCGGGAGGTATATACAATGAGCAGTTCTTC	CASSRLAGGIYNEQFF
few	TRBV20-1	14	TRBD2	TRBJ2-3	TGCAGTGCTAGACCCGGGACTAGACTAGATACGCAGTATTTT	CSARPGTRLDTQYF
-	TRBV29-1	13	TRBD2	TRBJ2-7	TGCAGCGCTCACCTAGCGGGGGCCCACGAGCAGTACTTC	CSAHLAGAHEQYF
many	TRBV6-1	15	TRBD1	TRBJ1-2	TGTGCCAGCAGTACCGGGACAGGTAGCTTCTATGGCTACACCTTC	CASSTGTGSFYGYTF
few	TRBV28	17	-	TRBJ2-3	TGTGCCAGCAGTTTTTTTAGGACCTTATTTTACACAGATACGCAGTATTTT	CASSFFRTLFYTDTQYF
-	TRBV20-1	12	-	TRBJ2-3	TGCAGTGCTAGCAGCAACACAGATACGCAGTATTTT	CSASSNTDTQYF
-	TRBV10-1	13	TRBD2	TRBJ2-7	TGCGCCAGCAGCCGGGACTATAACTACGAGCAGTACTTC	CASSRDYNYEQYF
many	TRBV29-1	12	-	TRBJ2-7	TGCAGCTGCCTGGGCGGACCCTACGAGCAGTACTTC	CSCLGGPYEQYF
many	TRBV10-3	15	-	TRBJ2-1	TGTGCCATCAGTGATGGACCGGGCAGTCTCAATGAGCAGTTCTTC	CAISDGPGSLNEQFF
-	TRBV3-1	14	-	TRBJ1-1	TGTGCCAGCAGCCAAATGCTGGGGTCTGGCGAAGCTTTCTTT	CASSQMLGSGEAFF
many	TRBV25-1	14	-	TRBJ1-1	TGTGCCAGCAGTGGGGGAGGGACCTTCACTGAAGCTTTCTTT	CASSGGGTFTEAFF
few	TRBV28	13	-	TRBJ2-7	TGTGCCAGCAGTTCGGACAATCCCCACGAGCAGTACTTC	CASSSDNPHEQYF
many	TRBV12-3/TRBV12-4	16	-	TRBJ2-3	TGTGCCAGCAGCCTTCGGAGCGTACCTAGCACAGATACGCAGTATTTT	CASSLRSVPSTDTQYF
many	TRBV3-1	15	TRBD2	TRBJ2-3	TGTGCCAGCAGCCAAACTAGCGGGAGAGCAGATACGCAGTATTTT	CASSQTSGRADTQYF
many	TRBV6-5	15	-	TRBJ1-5	TGTGCCAGCAGTTACTCAGGACGGCGTAATCAGCCCCAGCATTTT	CASSYSGRRNQPQHF
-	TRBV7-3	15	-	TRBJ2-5	TGTGCCAGCAGTAAAAACGGGGGGCTTCAAGAGACCCAGTACTTC	CASSKNGGLQETQYF
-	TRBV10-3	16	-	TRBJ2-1	TGTGCCATCAGTGTACACGGCGAGACAGCCGTAGCGTCCCCTCTCTTC	CAISVHGETAVASPLF
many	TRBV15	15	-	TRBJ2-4	TGTGCCACCAGCAGAGATCTACAGCACAAAAACATTCAGTACTTC	CATSRDLQHKNIQYF
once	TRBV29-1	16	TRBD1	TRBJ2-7	TGCAGCGTTACAGAGGCGGGACAGGGGGAAACCGGCGAGCAGTACTTC	CSVTEAGQGETGEQYF
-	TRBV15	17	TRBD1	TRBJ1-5	TGTGCCACCAGCAATCGGACAGGGTTTTTTTTTAATCAGCCCCAGCATTTT	CATSNRTGFFFNQPQHF
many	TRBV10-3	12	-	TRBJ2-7	TGTGCCATCAGTGATGGCCTCCACGAGCAGTACTTC	CAISDGLHEQYF
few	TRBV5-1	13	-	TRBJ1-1	TGCGCCAGCAGCTTGGACCTAATGGCTGAAGCTTTCTTT	CASSLDLMAEAFF
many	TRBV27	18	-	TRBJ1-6	TGTGCCAGCAGTTTATCGGTACAGGGTGTCACCTATAATTCACCCCTCCACTTT	CASSLSVQGVTYNSPLHF
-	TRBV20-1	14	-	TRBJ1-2	TGCAGTGCTAGCCTAATGGACAGCTCCTATGGCTACACCTTC	CSASLMDSSYGYTF
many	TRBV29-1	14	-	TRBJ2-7	TGCAGCGCCGGCCCCGGAGAGACTATCTACGAGCAGTACTTC	CSAGPGETIYEQYF
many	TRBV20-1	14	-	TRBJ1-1	TGCAGTGCTACGACGACAGATAATCTTCGGTTAGCTTTCTTT	CSATTTDNLRLAFF
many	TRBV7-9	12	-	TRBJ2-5	TGTGCCAGCAGCCCCCCCCAAGAGACCCAGTACTTC	CASSPPQETQYF
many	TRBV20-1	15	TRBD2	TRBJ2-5	TGCAGTGCTTCTGCTCTGGCTAGCGGGATCGAGACCCAGTACTTC	CSASALASGIETQYF
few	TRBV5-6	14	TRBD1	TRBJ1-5	TGTGCCAGCAGTAGAGACAGGGGAAGTCAGCCCCAGCATTTT	CASSRDRGSQPQHF
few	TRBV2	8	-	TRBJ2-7	TGTGGGGGCAACGAGCAGTACTTC	CGGNEQYF
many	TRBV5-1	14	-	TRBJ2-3	TGCGCCAGCAGCTTGCGGAGGGCCGAAGATACGCAGTATTTT	CASSLRRAEDTQYF
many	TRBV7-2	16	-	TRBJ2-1	TGTGCCAGCAGCTCAAACTTAGCAACAGGGTACAATGAGCAGTTCTTC	CASSSNLATGYNEQFF
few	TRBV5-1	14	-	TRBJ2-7	TGCGCCAGCAGCCGAACGACGTCCTCCTACGAGCAGTACTTC	CASSRTTSSYEQYF
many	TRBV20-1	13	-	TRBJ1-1	TGCAGTGCAGGGGCTCCTGTTGGAAATGAAGCTTTCTTT	CSAGAPVGNEAFF
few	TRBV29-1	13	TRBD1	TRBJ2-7	TGCAGCGTTGTTCAACAGGGGACCTACGAGCAGTACTTC	CSVVQQGTYEQYF
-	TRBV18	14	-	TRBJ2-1	TGTGCCAGCTCACCGGCAGGGCACTACAATGAGCAGTTCTTC	CASSPAGHYNEQFF
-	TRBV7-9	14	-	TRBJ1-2	TGTGCCAGCAGCTCCACGGGGATCCGGGGCGGCTACACCTTC	CASSSTGIRGGYTF
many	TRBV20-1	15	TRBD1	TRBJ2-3	TGCAGTGCTAGAGTTGGACAGGGTATGCCAGATACGCAGTATTTT	CSARVGQGMPDTQYF
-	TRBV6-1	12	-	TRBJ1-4	TGTGCCAGCAGTGTGGGGGGGGGGAAACTGTTTTTT	CASSVGGGKLFF
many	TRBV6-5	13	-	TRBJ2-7	TGTGCCAGCAGTTACTCGAACAGCTACGAGCAGTACTTC	CASSYSNSYEQYF
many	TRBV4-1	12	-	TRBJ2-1	TGCGCCAGCAGCCAGTACAGTAATGAGCAGTTCTTC	CASSQYSNEQFF
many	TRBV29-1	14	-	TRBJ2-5	TGCAGCGTTGATTTCCAGGGGAGCCAAGAGACCCAGTACTTC	CSVDFQGSQETQYF
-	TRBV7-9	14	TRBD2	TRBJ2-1	TGTGCCAGCAGCCGGGCTAGCGGGATCAATGAGCAGTTCTTC	CASSRASGINEQFF
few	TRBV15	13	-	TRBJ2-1	TGTGCCACCAGCAGAGACCGTGAGGGTGAGCAGTTCTTC	CATSRDREGEQFF
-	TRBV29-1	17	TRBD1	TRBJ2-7	TGCAGCGTTGCGGGACAGGGGAGCTCCCATAGCTTCTACGAGCAGTACTTC	CSVAGQGSSHSFYEQYF